Below, 28 T cell receptor beta chains from the same sample are listed, as sequenced in a study of blood T cell repertoires in COVID-19. Libraries were prepared by immunoSEQ multiplex PCR; TCRdb keeps only in-frame clonotypes and omits some of them. The data show 150,000 to 250,000 clones, 75% to 85% seen once. The specimen sequenced was peripheral blood. Receptors originate from a woman aged 40 to 50 with COVID-19, enrolled during active disease.

V usage is TRBV3-1 (or the pseudogene TRBV3-2) and J usage is TRBJ1-1, with TRBD1 as a possible D gene (6 bases). V was trimmed by 6 bases and J by 4 bases, leaving 9 bases between them. The CDR3 totals 12 residues. Germline V CDR1 and CDR2: LGHDT, YNNKEL (reference sequence). DNA of the CDR3: TGTGCCAGCAGAGTACAGGGCACTGAAGCTTTCTTT. Translating gives CASRVQGTEAFF.

Concerning this clone: Within the sample, other DNA sequences also encode this same CDR3. V is TRBV6-5 and J is TRBJ1-1, with D unclear. The CDR3 extends over 13 amino acids. Deletions cut 2 bases from V and 3 bases from J, with 7 bases between. The germline CDR1 and CDR2 sequences are MNHEY and SVGAGI. The CDR3 bases are TGTGCCAGCAGTTACCAAGGAGACACTGAAGCTTTCTTT. This gives the protein CASSYQGDTEAFF.

The V gene is TRBV14, the J gene TRBJ2-7; 8 nucleotides align to TRBD2. This CDR3 has 13 residues. The V segment lost 4 bases and the J segment 6 bases; nucleotides outside the gene matches: 5. Germline loops: CDR1 SGHDN, CDR2 FVKESK. For the CDR3, the DNA is TGTGCCAGCAGCCTTTCGGGAGGGCCCGAGCAGTACTTC. This translates into CASSLSGGPEQYF.

This chain uses TRBV2 with TRBJ2-2; 8 bases line up with TRBD2. The CDR3 runs 16 residues. Germline V gives CDR1 SNHLY, CDR2 FYNNEI. V shed 1 base, J shed 0 bases, and the junction held 1 base outside the gene matches. The CDR3 sequence is CASSEELAANTGELFF. CDR3 nucleotides: TGTGCCAGCAGTGAAGAACTAGCGGCGAACACCGGGGAGCTGTTTTTT.

This clone was observed a handful of times. For the CDR3, the DNA is TGTGCCAGCAGGGATACCGGGACAGGAGCCTATGGCTACACCTTC. Protein sequence: CASRDTGTGAYGYTF. This rearrangement joins TRBV6-4 to TRBJ1-2, with TRBD1 identical over 8 bases. This CDR3 spans 15 amino acids. Germline lookup yields CDR1 MRHNA and CDR2 SNTAGT. With 6 bases clipped from V and 4 bases from J, the junction kept 10 bases outside the gene matches.

The chain employs TRBV5-4 and TRBJ2-5; a weak D match, TRBD1 (6 bases). This CDR3 has 15 residues. V lost 5 bases, J lost 7 bases, and 21 bases lay in between. CDR1 SGHNT and CDR2 YYREEE come from the germline V gene (reference sequence). As DNA, the CDR3 is TGTGCCAGCAGTATGGAGTCTCAGGGGATGGGGACCCAGTACTTC. This codes for CASSMESQGMGTQYF.

This sequence joins TRBV12-3 or TRBV12-4 and TRBJ1-2, with D possibly matching TRBD1 (6 bases). The V and J ends lost 8 bases and 2 bases respectively, with 12 bases between them. This CDR3 is 13 amino acids long. The CDR3 loop is CASRRGANYGYTF. The CDR3 bases are TGTGCCAGCCGGCGGGGGGCGAACTATGGCTACACCTTC.

V is TRBV6-5 and J is TRBJ1-5; D is unclear. V lost 4 bases to trimming and J lost 7 bases, with 11 bases between them. Per germline, CDR1 MNHEY and CDR2 SVGAGI. This CDR3 has 13 amino acids. The CDR3 nucleotides read TGTGCCAGCAGTTCTGGGTCGAGGCAGCCCCAGCATTTT. It yields the protein CASSSGSRQPQHF.

In this sample, this clone turned up a few times. The chain recombines TRBV10-1 with TRBJ2-5; perhaps TRBD1 as D (6 bases). This CDR3 has 15 amino acids. Germline assignment: CDR1 WNHNN and CDR2 SYGVQD (reference sequence). V shed 4 bases and J shed 5 bases, with 17 bases lying between them. Here the CDR3 reads CASSGTGKEMETQYF. CDR3 nucleotides: TGCGCCAGCAGTGGTACAGGGAAGGAGATGGAGACCCAGTACTTC.

The sample holds one count of this clone. The gene calls are TRBV19 and TRBJ2-1; 8 bases are shared with TRBD2. This CDR3 region has 16 residues. Looked up from germline, CDR1 is LNHDA and CDR2 is SQIVND (reference sequence). Germline trimming cut 3 bases from V and 5 bases from J; bases unmatched to any gene: 9. CDR3 DNA sequence: TGTGCCAGTAGTATTGGGGGGAACGGGAGGGACAATGAGCAGTTCTTC. As protein: CASSIGGNGRDNEQFF.

V is TRBV5-1 and J is TRBJ2-5; 10 bases are a match to TRBD2. Germline assignment: CDR1 SGHRS and CDR2 YFSETQ. This CDR3 has 16 amino acids. Trimming removed 2 bases from V and 4 bases from J; junction bases left unmatched: 8. In nucleotides, the CDR3 is TGCGCCAGCAGCTTTCGAGCGGGAGGGTCCGGAGAGACCCAGTACTTC. Amino acid sequence: CASSFRAGGSGETQYF.

The chain has TRBV7-9 and TRBJ2-1, with no clear D. Per the germline V gene, CDR1 is SEHNR and CDR2 is FQNEAQ (reference sequence). Trimming removed 5 bases at V and 8 bases at J, with 7 bases between. The CDR3 consists of 11 residues. The CDR3 region has the DNA TGTGCCAGCAGCCCTTATTATGAGCAGTTCTTC. It encodes CASSPYYEQFF.

This clone was seen only a few times. The J gene is TRBJ2-7, the V gene TRBV19; TRBD2 might be the D (6 bases). Germline lookup yields CDR1 LNHDA and CDR2 SQIVND (reference sequence). V was pared by 7 bases and J by 4 bases, with 14 bases between. The CDR3 sequence is 13 residues long. DNA for the CDR3: TGTGCCAGTAAGGAGACGGGAGCTTACGAGCAGTACTTC. Translated: CASKETGAYEQYF.

V and J are TRBV2 and TRBJ2-7; tentative D call: TRBD2 (6 bases). CDR1 is SNHLY, CDR2 FYNNEI, per germline. The CDR3 sequence is 13 residues long. With 8 bases removed from V and 6 bases from J, the gap between germline ends came to 17 bases. The CDR3 spells CASLRRLGLEQYF. The CDR3 bases are TGTGCCAGCCTTCGGAGACTAGGGCTCGAGCAGTACTTC.

The chain recombines TRBV7-3 with TRBJ2-1; 9 positions match TRBD2. The germline gives CDR1 SGHTA, CDR2 FQGTGA. V was clipped by 6 bases and J by 6 bases; unmatched bases: 12. The CDR3 runs to 16 residues. In nucleotides, the CDR3 is TGTGCCAGCAGGCCACCCGGGACTAGCATGACCAATGAGCAGTTCTTC. It yields the protein CASRPPGTSMTNEQFF.

This clone appeared once. This rearrangement joins TRBV19 to TRBJ2-7; D unclear. Germline CDR1 is LNHDA and CDR2 is SQIVND (reference sequence). Trimming took 2 bases from V and 0 from J, leaving 8 bases between them. CDR3 length: 14 amino acids. The DNA of the CDR3 is TGTGCCAGTAGTATATCCGCGTACTCCTACGAGCAGTACTTC. Residues: CASSISAYSYEQYF. The full variable domain, in which reference TRBV19 and TRBJ2-7 provide the parts outside the CDR3, is DGGITQSPKYLFRKEGQNVTLSCEQNLNHDAMYWYRQDPGQGLRLIYYSQIVNDFQKGDIAEGYSVSREKKESFPLTVTSAQKNPTAFYLCASSISAYSYEQYFGPGTRLTVT.

The V call is TRBV30, the J call TRBJ2-5; D unclear. Trimming removed 8 bases at V and 7 bases at J, with 14 bases between. The CDR3 totals 11 residues. Germline CDR1 reads GTSNPN; CDR2 reads SVGIG (reference sequence). In nucleotides, the CDR3 is TGTGCCCTCGGGTCCTTGGGGACCCAGTACTTC. Protein product: CALGSLGTQYF.

This clone was recorded only once. This chain connects TRBV7-9 to TRBJ2-4; 8 nucleotides align to TRBD1. The CDR3 is 18 amino acids. CDR1 is SEHNR, CDR2 FQNEAQ, per germline (reference sequence). V lost 1 base to trimming and J lost 5 bases; unmatched junction nucleotides: 13. CDR3 loop: CASSLEFGDRSFQNIQYF. As DNA, the CDR3 is TGTGCCAGCAGCTTAGAATTCGGGGACAGGAGCTTCCAAAACATTCAGTACTTC.

The chain is built from TRBV15 and TRBJ1-1; D is undetermined. V lost 1 base, J lost 7 bases, and 7 bases lay in between. The CDR3 sequence is 12 residues long. Germline assignment: CDR1 LNHNV and CDR2 YYDKDF (reference sequence). CDR3 loop: CATSRVHGEAFF. In nucleotides, the CDR3 is TGTGCCACCAGCAGAGTCCACGGTGAAGCTTTCTTT.

The rearrangement uses TRBV9 and TRBJ1-6; D call uncertain. Germline V gene data show CDR1 as SGDLS and CDR2 as YYNGEE. CDR3 length: 20 residues. V lost 1 base to trimming and J lost 7 bases, with 27 bases between them. In DNA, the CDR3 is TGTGCCAGCAGCGTATCTTCCGAAGGCGAGACAAATTCTCTAAATTCACCCCTCCACTTT. Its translation is CASSVSSEGETNSLNSPLHF.

V gene TRBV3-1 (or the pseudogene TRBV3-2) combines with J gene TRBJ2-7; TRBD1 is a possible D gene (6 bases). Germline values: CDR1 LGHDT, CDR2 YNNKEL (reference sequence). V was clipped by 0 bases and J by 3 bases, with 15 bases between them. This CDR3 comprises 16 residues. The CDR3 spells CASSQEGASWGYEQYF. Written as DNA, the CDR3 is TGTGCCAGCAGCCAAGAGGGGGCTAGCTGGGGCTACGAGCAGTACTTC.

This clone is a singleton in its sample. The chain recombines TRBV5-1 with TRBJ2-1; D is possibly TRBD1 (6 bases). The V gene's germline CDR1 is SGHRS and CDR2 YFSETQ. V lost 3 bases to trimming and J lost 8 bases, with 15 bases between them. The CDR3 runs to 14 residues. CDR3 amino acids: CASSSGTKGDEQFF. CDR3 nucleotide sequence: TGCGCCAGCAGCTCCGGGACCAAGGGGGATGAGCAGTTCTTC.

The V gene is TRBV10-3, the J gene TRBJ2-5, with 7 nucleotides matching TRBD2. The length of the CDR3 is 17 residues. CDR1 ENHRY and CDR2 SYGVKD come from the germline V gene. Trimming cost V 0 bases and J 4 bases; bases outside gene matches: 11. CDR3 protein: CAISESLTSRNGETQYF. The DNA for the CDR3 is TGTGCCATCAGTGAGTCCTTGACTAGCAGGAACGGAGAGACCCAGTACTTC.

This chain's CDR3 is CASREALYNEQFF. For the CDR3, the DNA is TGTGCCAGCCGGGAGGCGCTCTACAATGAGCAGTTCTTC. This rearrangement joins TRBV7-8 to TRBJ2-1; 7 nucleotides line up with TRBD2. CDR3 length: 13 residues. V was pared by 8 bases and J by 3 bases, with 4 bases of the junction left unmatched. The germline V gene has CDR1 SGHVS and CDR2 FQNEAQ.

The CDR3 DNA is TGTGCCAGCACCACCCGGGACAGTTACAATGAGCAGTTCTTC. It is translated as CASTTRDSYNEQFF. The chain has TRBV2 and TRBJ2-1, with 7 bases matching TRBD1. V was pared by 7 bases and J by 4 bases, with 7 bases of the junction left unmatched. CDR3 length equals 14 residues. CDR1 and CDR2 from the germline V gene are SNHLY and FYNNEI.

This clone has more than one count but fewer than ten. The rearrangement links TRBV27 to TRBJ1-5; D is uncertain. The ends were cut back, 3 bases at V and 5 bases at J, with 14 bases in the middle. The CDR3 has 15 amino acids. Germline CDR1 reads MNHEY; CDR2 reads SMNVEV (reference sequence). CDR3 protein: CASSLGSSLHQPQHF. The CDR3 coding sequence is TGTGCCAGCAGTTTGGGCAGCTCCCTCCATCAGCCCCAGCATTTT.

V and J are TRBV18 and TRBJ1-1; unclear D gene. The CDR3 extends over 14 amino acids. Germline values: CDR1 KGHSH, CDR2 LQKENI. Trimming took off 4 bases at V and 0 bases at J, with 9 bases between the two ends. The CDR3 reads CASSRAEMNTEAFF. In DNA, the CDR3 is TGTGCCAGCTCACGGGCAGAGATGAACACTGAAGCTTTCTTT.

There are a few counts of this clone. The J gene is TRBJ1-5, the V gene TRBV18; 12 bases fit TRBD1. V lost 3 bases to trimming and J lost 5 bases; unmatched junction nucleotides: 8. The CDR3 is 17 residues long. CDR1 is KGHSH and CDR2 is LQKENI in the germline V gene. The chain's CDR3 is CASSPSGQGAGDQPQHF. Written as DNA, the CDR3 is TGTGCCAGCTCACCCTCGGGACAGGGGGCCGGGGATCAGCCCCAGCATTTT. Full variable domain (remainder filled in from reference TRBV18 and TRBJ1-5): NAGVMQNPRHLVRRRGQEARLRCSPMKGHSHVYWYRQLPEEGLKFMVYLQKENIIDESGMPKERFSAEFPKEGPSILRIQQVVRGDSAAYFCASSPSGQGAGDQPQHFGDGTRLSIL.